This T cell receptor beta chain was recovered during a study of cytomegalovirus exposure and HLA in healthy donors. Study at large: Both the 120 validation repertoires and the approximately 700 first-cohort repertoires used the same platform, as reported by a later analysis.

This clone was counted a single time. No antigen is known for it. The assay was immunoSEQ multiplex PCR, and TCRdb's table has in-frame clones only and misses some. This table has hundreds of thousands of clones, roughly 84% appearing once. Germline V CDR1 and CDR2: SGHVS, FNYEAQ. This CDR3 has 16 residues. Trimming at V came to 5 bases and at J to 2 bases, leaving 4 bases not matched to a gene. Notes on the study in general: Listed as cytomegalovirus-associated were around 160 TCR beta chains. Cytomegalovirus status was reportedly diagnosed by the classifier with high sensitivity and specificity.

Sample: PBMCs. The receptor was derived from a young woman in good health and CMV-seropositive. V gene TRBV7-6 combines with J gene TRBJ2-1; 12 bases are shared with TRBD2. CDR3 in DNA: TGTGCCAGCAGCCGGACTAGCGGGGAAGCCTACAATGAGCAGTTCTTC. Amino acid sequence: CASSRTSGEAYNEQFF.